This entry concerns a single TCR beta chain. This specimen comes from a study of shared T cell receptors in the human thymus. Data came from immunoSEQ multiplex PCR; TCRdb stores just in-frame clones and leaves some out. The repertoire has 600,000 or so clones, about 90% of them found once; the top ten carry over 0.008%. Trimming took 3 bases from V and 5 from J; bases not matched to a gene: 8. CDR3 size: 15 residues. Germline CDR1 reads SGHDN; CDR2 reads FVKESK. The sample was also reused in another study, on human thymus T cells. According to that study: Thymus specimens were resections from corrective heart surgery. Thymic as well as blood repertoires seemed to favor certain V and J genes unevenly.

Material for sequencing was thymocytes. The V gene is TRBV14, the J gene TRBJ2-7; 9 nucleotides align to TRBD1. The receptor's source is a boy under two years old with a congenital heart defect. Here the CDR3 reads CASSHYGTGSHEQYF. The DNA for the CDR3 is TGTGCCAGCAGCCATTACGGGACAGGGTCCCACGAGCAGTACTTC.